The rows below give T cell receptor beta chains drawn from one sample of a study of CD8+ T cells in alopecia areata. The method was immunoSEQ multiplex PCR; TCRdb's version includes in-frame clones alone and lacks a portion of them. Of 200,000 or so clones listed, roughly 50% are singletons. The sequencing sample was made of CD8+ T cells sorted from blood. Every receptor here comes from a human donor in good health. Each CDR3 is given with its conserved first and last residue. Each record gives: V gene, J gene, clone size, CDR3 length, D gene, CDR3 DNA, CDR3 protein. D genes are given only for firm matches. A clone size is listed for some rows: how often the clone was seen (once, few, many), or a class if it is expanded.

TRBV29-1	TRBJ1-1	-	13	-	TGCAGCGTTGAATCGGATGACAGTTTTGAAGCTTTCTTT	CSVESDDSFEAFF
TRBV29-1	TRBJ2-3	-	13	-	TGCAGCGTTGAGCTTAGATTCACAGATACGCAGTATTTT	CSVELRFTDTQYF
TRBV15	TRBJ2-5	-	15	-	TGTGCCACCAGCAGAGATTCCCCCCTGAGGCAGACCCAGTACTTC	CATSRDSPLRQTQYF
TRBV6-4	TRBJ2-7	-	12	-	TGTGCCAGCAGGGGGCTGAACTACGAGCAGTACTTC	CASRGLNYEQYF
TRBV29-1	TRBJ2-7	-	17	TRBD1	TGCAGCGTCACCGGGACAGGGGGCGGGAGAGTCTCCTACGAGCAGTACTTC	CSVTGTGGGRVSYEQYF
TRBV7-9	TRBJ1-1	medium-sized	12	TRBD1	TGTGCCAGCAGCTTCGGACAGGCTGAAGCTTTCTTT	CASSFGQAEAFF
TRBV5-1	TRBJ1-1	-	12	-	TGCGCCAGCAGCCTAATGGACACTGAAGCTTTCTTT	CASSLMDTEAFF
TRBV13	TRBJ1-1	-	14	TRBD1	TGTGCCAGCAGCTTTTCCTCGACAGGGGCTGAAGCTTTCTTT	CASSFSSTGAEAFF
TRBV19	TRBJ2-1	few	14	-	TGTGCCAGTAGTCCCGGCGGGGTCTACAATGAGCAGTTCTTC	CASSPGGVYNEQFF
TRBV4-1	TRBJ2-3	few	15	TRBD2	TGCGCCAGCAGCCTTAGCGGGGGGGCCGGAGATACGCAGTATTTT	CASSLSGGAGDTQYF
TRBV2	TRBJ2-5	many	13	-	TGTGCTACCGTGAGGGCGGGGATGGAGACCCAGTACTTC	CATVRAGMETQYF
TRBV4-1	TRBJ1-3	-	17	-	TGCGCCAGCAGCCAATGGTGGCAGTTACTCTCTGGAAACACCATATATTTT	CASSQWWQLLSGNTIYF
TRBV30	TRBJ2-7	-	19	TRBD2	TGTGTCTGGAGTGTATATAACGGGGGGGCCGCGTCCTACGCCTACGAGCAGTACTTC	CVWSVYNGGAASYAYEQYF
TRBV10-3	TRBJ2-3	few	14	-	TGTGCCATCAGCCCCCGGGTCCCCACAGATACGCAGTATTTT	CAISPRVPTDTQYF
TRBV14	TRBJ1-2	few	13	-	TGTGCCAGCAGCCATACACGATACTATGGCTACACCTTC	CASSHTRYYGYTF
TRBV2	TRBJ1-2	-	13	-	TGTGCCAGCAGTGGCCTGGCCGGGGCCGGCTACACCTTC	CASSGLAGAGYTF
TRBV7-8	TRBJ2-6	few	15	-	TGTGCCAGCAGCTTAGTCGGCTCTGGGGCCAACGTCCTGACTTTC	CASSLVGSGANVLTF
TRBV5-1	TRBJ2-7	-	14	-	TGCGCCAGCAGCTCGGCGGCGGGGGCCACCGAGCAGTACTTC	CASSSAAGATEQYF
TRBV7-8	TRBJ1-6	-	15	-	TGTGCCAGCAGCTCAAAGCAGGGGATATGGTCACCCCTCCACTTT	CASSSKQGIWSPLHF
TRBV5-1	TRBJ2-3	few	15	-	TGCGCCAGCAGCCCTAGCGTTTCTAGCACAGATACGCAGTATTTT	CASSPSVSSTDTQYF
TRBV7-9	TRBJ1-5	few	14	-	TGTGCCAGCAGCTCCACCAGAAGTGCCCAGCCCCAGCATTTT	CASSSTRSAQPQHF
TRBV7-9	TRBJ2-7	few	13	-	TGTGCCAGCAGCCCAAGGGGTCGCTACGAGCAGTACTTC	CASSPRGRYEQYF
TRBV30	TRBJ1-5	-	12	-	TGTGCCTGGAGTGCGCAGTTCCAGCCCCAGCATTTT	CAWSAQFQPQHF
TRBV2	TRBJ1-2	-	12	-	TGTGCCAGCAGTGAGGCCAACTATGGCTACACCTTC	CASSEANYGYTF
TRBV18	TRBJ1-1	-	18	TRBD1	TGTGCCAGCTCCGCTTCTTCCCCGGGACAGGGGGGATACACTGAAGCTTTCTTT	CASSASSPGQGGYTEAFF
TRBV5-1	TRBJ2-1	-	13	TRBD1	TGCGCCAGCGGGCAGGGGGCTTACAATGAGCAGTTCTTC	CASGQGAYNEQFF
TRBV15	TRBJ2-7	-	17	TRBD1	TGTGCCACCAGCAGAGACGGGACAGGGACTCCGGGTGGCGAGCAGTACTTC	CATSRDGTGTPGGEQYF
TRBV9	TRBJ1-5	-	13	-	TGTGCCAGCAGCGACCGGGGCAATCAGCCCCAGCATTTT	CASSDRGNQPQHF
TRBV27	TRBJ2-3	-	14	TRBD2	TGTGCCAGCAGACCGGGACTAGGAACAGATACGCAGTATTTT	CASRPGLGTDTQYF
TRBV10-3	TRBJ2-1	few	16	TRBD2	TGTGCCATCAGTGCCCTGGGTAGCGGGGCGGCCGTTGAGCAGTTCTTC	CAISALGSGAAVEQFF
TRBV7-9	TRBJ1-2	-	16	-	TGTGCCAGCAGCTCCCTTCCGTCAGGGGTTAACTATGGCTACACCTTC	CASSSLPSGVNYGYTF
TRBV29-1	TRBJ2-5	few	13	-	TGCAGCGTTGAATTTACGCCGGGGGCGACCCAGTACTTC	CSVEFTPGATQYF